The sequence of this T cell receptor beta chain was determined in a study of OX40 agonist ivuxolimab in advanced cancers. Across the study: Ivuxolimab, an agonistic anti-OX40 (CD134) antibody, was given to patients. Intravenous ivuxolimab at 0.01 to 10 mg/kg was given to patients every 2 weeks. Study-wide results and caveats: Expanded clones belonging to CD8+ T cells outnumbered, on average, those of CD4+.

The CDR3 is 17 amino acids. CDR1 and CDR2 (germline): MNHNS, SASEGT. V gave up 4 bases and J gave up 1 base; unmatched junction bases: 10. Clones were sequenced by immunoSEQ multiplex PCR, and TCRdb holds only the in-frame ones, with some missing. The sample includes about 110,000 clones, around 93% of them seen just once. The table lists this clone with a few counts. Its specificity is not known. Blood samples were obtained at baseline, cycle 4 day 1, and cycle 7 day 1. The rearrangement uses TRBV6-1 and TRBJ2-5, with 9 positions matching TRBD2. The source material was CD4+ or CD8+ T cells sorted from blood, sampled in a trial of the OX40 agonist ivuxolimab. This receptor was taken from an adult with an advanced solid tumor such as melanoma, head and neck, liver or kidney cancer. This CDR3 is CASSGGTSTRLQETQYF. The CDR3 coding sequence is TGTGCCAGCAGTGGAGGGACTAGCACTCGCCTCCAAGAGACCCAGTACTTC.